This T cell receptor (beta chain) was documented in a study of sequential checkpoint blockade in melanoma. Indicated treatment: randomized to nivolumab then ipilimumab (arm A) or the reverse (arm B). TCRdb keeps only in-frame clones here, not all; method: immunoSEQ multiplex PCR. The table lists 10,000 to 15,000 clones, roughly 23% of them singletons, with 5% to 7.5% in the top ten. V lost 5 bases to trimming and J lost 3 bases, with 14 bases between them. Germline assignment: CDR1 SGHNT and CDR2 YENEEA. This CDR3 comprises 14 residues. This clone is medium-sized in the sample. The material sequenced was tumor tissue (inferred from file names), taken from a patient given nivolumab and ipilimumab in sequence. The origin of this receptor is a human donor with melanoma. The chain employs TRBV11-3 and TRBJ2-7, with a tentative D call TRBD2 (5 bases). In DNA, the CDR3 is TGTGCCAGCAGCCCTCGGGATTCATACTACGAGCAGTACTTC. It is translated as CASSPRDSYYEQYF. The full variable domain, in which reference TRBV11-3 and TRBJ2-7 provide the parts outside the CDR3, is EAGVVQSPRYKIIEKKQPVAFWCNPISGHNTLYWYLQNLGQGPELLIRYENEEAVDDSQLPKDRFSAERLKGVDSTLKIQPAELGDSAVYLCASSPRDSYYEQYFGPGTRLTVT.